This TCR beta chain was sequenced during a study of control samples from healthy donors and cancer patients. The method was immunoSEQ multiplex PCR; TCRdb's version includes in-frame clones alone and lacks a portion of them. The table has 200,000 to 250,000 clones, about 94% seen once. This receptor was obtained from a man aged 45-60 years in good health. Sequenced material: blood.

The DNA of the CDR3 is TGTGCCACCAGGTCGTACCCACACCGCGGGAAGAACCAGTATTTT. This encodes CATRSYPHRGKNQYF. The chain recombines TRBV24-1 with TRBJ2-3; maybe TRBD2 (6 bases). CDR3 size: 15 residues. In germline, CDR1 is KGHDR, CDR2 SFDVKD. Trimming left V 7 bases short and J 12 bases short, with 25 bases between.